This TCR beta chain originates from a study of shared clonotypes between healthy human individuals. Sequenced by immunoSEQ multiplex PCR; TCRdb stores in-frame clones only, minus some. Among 850,000 to 1,100,000 clones listed, approximately 77% were seen once. The germline gives CDR1 SGHRS, CDR2 YFSETQ. V was pared by 4 bases and J by 6 bases, with 20 bases between. CDR3 size: 15 residues. The V and J genes are TRBV5-1 and TRBJ2-7, with a weak D call TRBD2 (5 bases). The sequencing input was memory CD4+ T cells from PBMCs. Subset reported: CD45RA-negative fraction. The sequence derives from a man younger than 30 in good health. Some clones in this sample may be carry-over from other donors' samples. The CDR3 DNA is TGCGCCAGCAGCCCCCCCCGGCCCCGGGGTGGCGAGCAGTACTTC. Its translation: CASSPPRPRGGEQYF.